These T cell receptor beta chains were read from a single sample in a study of blood T cell repertoires in COVID-19. Only in-frame clones appear in the TCRdb table, and some are missing; sequencing was by immunoSEQ multiplex PCR. The repertoire consists of approximately 160,000 clones, with just over 85% occurring once and the leading ten covering roughly 7%. Sequenced input: peripheral blood. These receptors came from a man aged 45-65 years with active or convalescent COVID-19. Each CDR3 is given with its conserved first and last residue.

j_gene | v_gene | CDR3aa
TRBJ2-7 | TRBV11-2 | CASSLGPSGNYEQYF
TRBJ1-1 | TRBV18 | CASSPLRDTEAFF
TRBJ1-4 | TRBV15 | CATSRVPANEKLFF
TRBJ1-2 | TRBV7-2 | CASSPSLGDYGYTF
TRBJ2-7 | TRBV7-3 | CASNGQGGMEWEQYF
TRBJ2-5 | TRBV7-3 | CASSITGGTETQYF
TRBJ1-1 | TRBV29-1 | CSVATLNTEAFF
TRBJ1-5 | TRBV12-5 | CASGPGQGINQPQHF
TRBJ2-2 | TRBV2 | CASGGTGELFF
TRBJ2-3 | TRBV3-1/TRBV3-2 | CASSQDSGDTQYF
TRBJ1-2 | TRBV3-1/TRBV3-2 | CASSQDSGTGGFGGGYTF